This T cell receptor (beta chain) appears in the sequencing data of a study of T cells in localized non-small cell lung cancer. This CDR3 contains 19 residues. V was clipped by 5 bases and J by 2 bases; unmatched bases: 13. Looked up from germline, CDR1 is SGHVS and CDR2 is FQNEAQ. Profiled with immunoSEQ multiplex PCR; TCRdb holds only in-frame clones, not every one. The sample consists of about 70,000 clones, less than 90% of them appearing once. The J gene is TRBJ2-5, the V gene TRBV7-8; TRBD2 aligns across 14 bases. The TCR originated in a male donor aged 60 or over with stage III squamous cell lung carcinoma. The input for sequencing was peripheral blood, taken before any cancer treatment. The CDR3 bases are TGTGCCAGCAGCCTCGGGAGGACTAGCGGGGGGCGACCTCAAGAGACCCAGTACTTC. Encoded protein: CASSLGRTSGGRPQETQYF.